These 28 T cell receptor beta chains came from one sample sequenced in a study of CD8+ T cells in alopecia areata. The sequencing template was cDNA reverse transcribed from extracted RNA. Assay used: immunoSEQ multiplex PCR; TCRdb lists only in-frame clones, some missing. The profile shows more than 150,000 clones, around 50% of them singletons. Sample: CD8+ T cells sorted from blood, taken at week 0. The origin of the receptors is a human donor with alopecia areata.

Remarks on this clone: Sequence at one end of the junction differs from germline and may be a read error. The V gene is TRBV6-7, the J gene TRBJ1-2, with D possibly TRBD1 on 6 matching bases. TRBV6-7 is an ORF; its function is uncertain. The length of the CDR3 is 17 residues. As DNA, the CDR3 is TGTGCCAGCAGTTACTTGAATCCGGGACATGAAAACTATTGCTACACCTTC. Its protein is CASSYLNPGHENYCYTF.

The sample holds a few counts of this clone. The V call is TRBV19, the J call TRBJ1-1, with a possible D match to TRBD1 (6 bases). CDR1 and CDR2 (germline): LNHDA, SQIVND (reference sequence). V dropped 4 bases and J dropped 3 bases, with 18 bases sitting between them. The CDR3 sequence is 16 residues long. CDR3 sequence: CASSTDQGRGDTEAFF. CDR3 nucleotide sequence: TGTGCCAGTAGTACAGACCAGGGGCGTGGGGACACTGAAGCTTTCTTT.

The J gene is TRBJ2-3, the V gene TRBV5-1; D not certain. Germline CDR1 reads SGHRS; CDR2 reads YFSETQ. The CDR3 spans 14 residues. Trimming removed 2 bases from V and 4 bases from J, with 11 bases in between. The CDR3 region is CASSLQSQPDTQYF. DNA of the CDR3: TGCGCCAGCAGCTTACAGTCCCAACCAGATACGCAGTATTTT.

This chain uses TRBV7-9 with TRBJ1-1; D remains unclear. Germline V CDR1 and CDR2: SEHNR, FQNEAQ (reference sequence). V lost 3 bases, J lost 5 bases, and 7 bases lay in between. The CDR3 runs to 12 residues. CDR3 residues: CASSFSGTEAFF. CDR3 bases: TGTGCCAGCAGCTTTAGCGGGACTGAAGCTTTCTTT. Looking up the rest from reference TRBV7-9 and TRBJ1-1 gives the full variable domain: DTGVSQNPRHKITKRGQNVTFRCDPISEHNRLYWYRQTLGQGPEFLTYFQNEAQLEKSRLLSDRFSAERPKGSFSTLEIQRTEQGDSAMYLCASSFSGTEAFFGQGTRLTVV.

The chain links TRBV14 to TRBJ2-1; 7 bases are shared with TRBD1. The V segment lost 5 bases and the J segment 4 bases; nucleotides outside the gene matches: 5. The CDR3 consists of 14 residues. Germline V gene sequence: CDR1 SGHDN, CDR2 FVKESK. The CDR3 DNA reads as TGTGCCAGCAGCTCCGGGACAGTTTACAATGAGCAGTTCTTC. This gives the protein CASSSGTVYNEQFF.

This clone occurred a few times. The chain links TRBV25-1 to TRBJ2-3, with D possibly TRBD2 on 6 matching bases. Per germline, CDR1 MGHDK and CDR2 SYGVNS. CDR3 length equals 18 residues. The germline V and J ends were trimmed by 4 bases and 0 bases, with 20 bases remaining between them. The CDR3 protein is CASSAPFRDSHSTDTQYF. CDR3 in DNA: TGTGCCAGCAGTGCCCCATTCCGGGACTCACACAGCACAGATACGCAGTATTTT.

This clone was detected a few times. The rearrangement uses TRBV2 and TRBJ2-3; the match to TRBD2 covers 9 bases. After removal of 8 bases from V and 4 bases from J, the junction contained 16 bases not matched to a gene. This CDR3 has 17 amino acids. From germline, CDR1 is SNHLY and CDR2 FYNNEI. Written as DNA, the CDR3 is TGTGCCAGCGATTATGTTTCGGCGGGGGGGAACGCAGATACGCAGTATTTT. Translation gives CASDYVSAGGNADTQYF. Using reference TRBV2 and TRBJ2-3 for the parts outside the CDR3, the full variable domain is EPEVTQTPSHQVTQMGQEVILRCVPISNHLYFYWYRQILGQKVEFLVSFYNNEISEKSEIFDDQFSVERPDGSNFTLKIRSTKLEDSAMYFCASDYVSAGGNADTQYFGPGTRLTVL.

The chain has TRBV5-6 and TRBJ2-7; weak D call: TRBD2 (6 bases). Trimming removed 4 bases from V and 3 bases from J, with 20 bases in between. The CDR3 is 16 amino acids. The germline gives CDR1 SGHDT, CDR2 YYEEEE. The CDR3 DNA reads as TGTGCCAGCAGCACCCGACGACTAGACATCGGCTACGAGCAGTACTTC. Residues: CASSTRRLDIGYEQYF.

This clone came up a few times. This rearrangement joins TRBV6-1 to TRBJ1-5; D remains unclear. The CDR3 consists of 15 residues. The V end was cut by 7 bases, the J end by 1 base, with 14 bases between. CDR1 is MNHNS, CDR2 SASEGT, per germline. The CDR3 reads CASNSAPWSNQPQHF. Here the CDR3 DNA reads TGTGCCAGCAACAGCGCCCCTTGGAGCAATCAGCCCCAGCATTTT.

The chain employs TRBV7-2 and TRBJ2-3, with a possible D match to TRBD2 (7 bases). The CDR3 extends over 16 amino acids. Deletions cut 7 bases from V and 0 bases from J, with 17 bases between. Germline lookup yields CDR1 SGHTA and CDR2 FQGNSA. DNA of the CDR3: TGTGCCAGCACCCCTGGGGGGCGGGGGAGCACAGATACGCAGTATTTT. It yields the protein CASTPGGRGSTDTQYF.

The CDR3 spells CASLTLDGQETQYF. CDR3 nucleotide sequence: TGTGCCAGCCTCACCCTGGACGGCCAAGAGACCCAGTACTTC. The J gene is TRBJ2-5, the V gene TRBV2; no clear D. Trimming pared 8 bases from V and 1 base from J, leaving 14 bases between. The germline V gene has CDR1 SNHLY and CDR2 FYNNEI. The length of the CDR3 is 14 residues.

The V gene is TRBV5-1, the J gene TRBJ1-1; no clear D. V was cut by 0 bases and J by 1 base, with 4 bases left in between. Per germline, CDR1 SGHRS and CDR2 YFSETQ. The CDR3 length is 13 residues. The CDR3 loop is CASSLAGNTEAFF. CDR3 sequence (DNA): TGCGCCAGCAGCTTGGCCGGGAACACTGAAGCTTTCTTT.

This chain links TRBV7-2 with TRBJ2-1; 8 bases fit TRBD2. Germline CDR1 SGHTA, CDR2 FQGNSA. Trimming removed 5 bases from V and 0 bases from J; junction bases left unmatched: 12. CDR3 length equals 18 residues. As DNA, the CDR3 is TGTGCCAGCAGCCTGCGGCGGGGGGCCGGTAGCTCCTACAATGAGCAGTTCTTC. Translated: CASSLRRGAGSSYNEQFF.

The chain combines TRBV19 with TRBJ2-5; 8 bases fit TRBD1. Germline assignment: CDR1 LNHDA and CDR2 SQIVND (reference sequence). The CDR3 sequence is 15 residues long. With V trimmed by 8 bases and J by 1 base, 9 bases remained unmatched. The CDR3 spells CASRPWDRSQETQYF. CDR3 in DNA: TGTGCCAGTCGACCCTGGGACAGGTCCCAAGAGACCCAGTACTTC.

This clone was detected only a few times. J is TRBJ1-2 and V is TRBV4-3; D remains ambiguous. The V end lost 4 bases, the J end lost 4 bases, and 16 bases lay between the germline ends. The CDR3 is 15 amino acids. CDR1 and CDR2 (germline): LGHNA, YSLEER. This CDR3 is CASSRSLLSAYGYTF. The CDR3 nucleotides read TGCGCCAGCAGCCGGTCACTGCTTTCGGCCTATGGCTACACCTTC.

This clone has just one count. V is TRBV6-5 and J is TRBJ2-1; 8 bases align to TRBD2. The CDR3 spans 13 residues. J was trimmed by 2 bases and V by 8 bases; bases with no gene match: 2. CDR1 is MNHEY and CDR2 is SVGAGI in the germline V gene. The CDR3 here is CASGTSAYNEQFF. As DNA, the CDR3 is TGTGCCAGCGGGACTAGTGCCTACAATGAGCAGTTCTTC.

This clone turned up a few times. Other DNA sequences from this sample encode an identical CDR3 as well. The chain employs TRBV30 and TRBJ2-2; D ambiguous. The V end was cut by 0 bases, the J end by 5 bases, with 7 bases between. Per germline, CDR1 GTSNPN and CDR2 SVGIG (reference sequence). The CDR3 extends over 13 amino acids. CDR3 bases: TGTGCCTGGAGTGTACTCAATACCGGGGAGCTGTTTTTT. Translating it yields CAWSVLNTGELFF. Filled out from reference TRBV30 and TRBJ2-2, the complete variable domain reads SQTIHQWPATLVQPVGSPLSLECTVEGTSNPNLYWYRQAAGRGLQLLFYSVGIGQISSEVPQNLSASRPQDRQFILSSKKLLLSDSGFYLCAWSVLNTGELFFGEGSRLTVL.

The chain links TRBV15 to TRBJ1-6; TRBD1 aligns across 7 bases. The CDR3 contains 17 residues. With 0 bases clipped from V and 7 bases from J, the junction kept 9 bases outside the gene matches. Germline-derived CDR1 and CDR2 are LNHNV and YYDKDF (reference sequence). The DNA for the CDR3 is TGTGCCACCAGCAGAGAAAGCGGGGACAGATGGAATTCACCCCTCCACTTT. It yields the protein CATSRESGDRWNSPLHF.

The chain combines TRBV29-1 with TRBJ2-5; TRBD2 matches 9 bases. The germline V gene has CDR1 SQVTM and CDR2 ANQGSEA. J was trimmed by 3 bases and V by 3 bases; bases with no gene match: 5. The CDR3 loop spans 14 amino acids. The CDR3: CSVDRRGGKETQYF. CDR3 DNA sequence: TGCAGCGTTGACCGGCGGGGGGGCAAAGAGACCCAGTACTTC.

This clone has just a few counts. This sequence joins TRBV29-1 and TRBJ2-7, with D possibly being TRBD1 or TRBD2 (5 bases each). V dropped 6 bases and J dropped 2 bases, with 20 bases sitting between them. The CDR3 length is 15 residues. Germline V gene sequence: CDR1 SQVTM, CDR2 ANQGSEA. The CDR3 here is CSVIAGTAFPYEQYF. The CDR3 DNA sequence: TGCAGCGTCATCGCCGGGACGGCGTTTCCCTACGAGCAGTACTTC.

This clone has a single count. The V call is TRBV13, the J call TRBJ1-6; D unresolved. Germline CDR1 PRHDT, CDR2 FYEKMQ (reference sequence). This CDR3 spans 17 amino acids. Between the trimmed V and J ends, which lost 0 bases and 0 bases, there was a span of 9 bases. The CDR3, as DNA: TGTGCCAGCAGCTTAGGACAGCCGAGCTCCTATAATTCACCCCTCCACTTT. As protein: CASSLGQPSSYNSPLHF.

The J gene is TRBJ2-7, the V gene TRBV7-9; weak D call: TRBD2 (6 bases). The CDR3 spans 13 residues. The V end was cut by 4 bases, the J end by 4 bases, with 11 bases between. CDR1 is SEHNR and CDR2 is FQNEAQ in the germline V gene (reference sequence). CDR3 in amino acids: CASSSTSLYEQYF. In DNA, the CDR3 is TGTGCCAGCAGCTCAACTAGCCTGTACGAGCAGTACTTC. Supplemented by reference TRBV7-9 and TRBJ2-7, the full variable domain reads DTGVSQNPRHKITKRGQNVTFRCDPISEHNRLYWYRQTLGQGPEFLTYFQNEAQLEKSRLLSDRFSAERPKGSFSTLEIQRTEQGDSAMYLCASSSTSLYEQYFGPGTRLTVT.

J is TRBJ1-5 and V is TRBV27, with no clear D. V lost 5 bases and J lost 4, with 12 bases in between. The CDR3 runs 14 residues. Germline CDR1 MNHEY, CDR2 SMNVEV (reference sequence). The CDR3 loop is CASSPGRVNQPQHF. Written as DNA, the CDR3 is TGTGCCAGCAGTCCTGGGCGGGTTAATCAGCCCCAGCATTTT.

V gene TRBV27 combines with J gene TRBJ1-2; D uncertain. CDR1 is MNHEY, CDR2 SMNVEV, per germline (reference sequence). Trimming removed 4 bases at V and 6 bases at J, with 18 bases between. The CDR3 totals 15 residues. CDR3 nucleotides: TGTGCCAGCAGTTCCCTCTCGATGTCCTCTGATGGCTACACCTTC. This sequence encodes CASSSLSMSSDGYTF.

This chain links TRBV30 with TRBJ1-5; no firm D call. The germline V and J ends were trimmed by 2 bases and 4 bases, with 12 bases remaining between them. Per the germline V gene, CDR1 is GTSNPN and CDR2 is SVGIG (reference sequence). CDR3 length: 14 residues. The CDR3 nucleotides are TGTGCCTGGAGTCCCGGGCGACTAAATCAGCCCCAGCATTTT. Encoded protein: CAWSPGRLNQPQHF. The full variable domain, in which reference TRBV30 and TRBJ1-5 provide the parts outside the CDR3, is SQTIHQWPATLVQPVGSPLSLECTVEGTSNPNLYWYRQAAGRGLQLLFYSVGIGQISSEVPQNLSASRPQDRQFILSSKKLLLSDSGFYLCAWSPGRLNQPQHFGDGTRLSIL.

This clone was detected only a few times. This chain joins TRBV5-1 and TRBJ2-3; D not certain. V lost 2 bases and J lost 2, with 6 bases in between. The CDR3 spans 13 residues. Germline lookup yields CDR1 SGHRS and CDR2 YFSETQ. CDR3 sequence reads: CASSFKPTDTQYF. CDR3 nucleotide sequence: TGCGCCAGCAGCTTCAAGCCCACAGATACGCAGTATTTT.

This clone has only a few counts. The CDR3 region has the DNA TGTGCCAGCAACCCTATCGGGACAGGGGCGGGCGAGCAGTACTTC. It specifies CASNPIGTGAGEQYF. The chain links TRBV7-2 to TRBJ2-7, with TRBD1 identical over 10 bases. V lost 7 bases and J lost 6; bases outside the gene matches: 12. CDR1 and CDR2 (germline): SGHTA, FQGNSA. The CDR3 is made up of 15 amino acids.

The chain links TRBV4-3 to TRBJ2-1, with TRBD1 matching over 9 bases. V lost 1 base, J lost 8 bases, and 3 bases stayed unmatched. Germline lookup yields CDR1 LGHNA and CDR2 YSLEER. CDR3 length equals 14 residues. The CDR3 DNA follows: TGCGCCAGCAGCCAAGGACAGGGGGGAGATGAGCAGTTCTTC. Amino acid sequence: CASSQGQGGDEQFF.